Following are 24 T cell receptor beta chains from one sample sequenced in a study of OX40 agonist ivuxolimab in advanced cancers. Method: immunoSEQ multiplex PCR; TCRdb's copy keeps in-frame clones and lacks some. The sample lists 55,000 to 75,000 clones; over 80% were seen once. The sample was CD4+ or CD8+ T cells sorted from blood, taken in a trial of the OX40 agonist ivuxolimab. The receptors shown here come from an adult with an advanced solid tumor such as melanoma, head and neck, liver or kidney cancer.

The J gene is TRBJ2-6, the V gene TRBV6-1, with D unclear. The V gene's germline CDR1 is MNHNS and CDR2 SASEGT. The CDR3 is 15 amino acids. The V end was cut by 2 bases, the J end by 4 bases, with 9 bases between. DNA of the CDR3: TGTGCCAGCAGTGAAAAAACAGCCGGGGCCAACGTCCTGACTTTC. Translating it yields CASSEKTAGANVLTF.

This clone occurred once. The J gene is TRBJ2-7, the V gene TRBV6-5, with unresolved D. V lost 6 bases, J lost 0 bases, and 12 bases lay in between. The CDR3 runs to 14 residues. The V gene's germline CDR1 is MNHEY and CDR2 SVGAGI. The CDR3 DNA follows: TGTGCCAGCAGCCGGGCCCCGAGCTCCTACGAGCAGTACGTC. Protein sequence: CASSRAPSSYEQYV.

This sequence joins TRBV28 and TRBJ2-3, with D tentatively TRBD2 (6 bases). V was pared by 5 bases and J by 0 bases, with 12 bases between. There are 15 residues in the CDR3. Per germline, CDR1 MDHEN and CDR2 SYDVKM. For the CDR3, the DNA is TGTGCCAGCAGTGCTGGGGCGGGGAGCACAGATACGCAGTATTTT. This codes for CASSAGAGSTDTQYF.

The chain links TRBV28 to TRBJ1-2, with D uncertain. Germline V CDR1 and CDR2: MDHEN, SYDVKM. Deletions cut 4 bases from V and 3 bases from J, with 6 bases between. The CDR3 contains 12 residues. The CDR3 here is CASSWRDYGYTF. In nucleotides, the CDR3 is TGTGCCAGCAGTTGGAGGGACTATGGCTACACCTTC.

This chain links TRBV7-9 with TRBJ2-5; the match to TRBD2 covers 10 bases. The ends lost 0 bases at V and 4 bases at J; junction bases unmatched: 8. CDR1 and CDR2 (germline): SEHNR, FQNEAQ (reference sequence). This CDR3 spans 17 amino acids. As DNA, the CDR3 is TGTGCCAGCAGCTTAGCCAGCGGGAGGGCCTCGGGAGAGACCCAGTACTTC. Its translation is CASSLASGRASGETQYF.

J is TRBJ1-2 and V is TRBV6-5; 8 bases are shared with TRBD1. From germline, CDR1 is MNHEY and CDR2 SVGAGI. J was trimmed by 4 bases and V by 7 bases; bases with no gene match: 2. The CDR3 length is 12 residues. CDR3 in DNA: TGTGCCAGCATTGACAGGGGCTATGGCTACACCTTC. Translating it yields CASIDRGYGYTF.

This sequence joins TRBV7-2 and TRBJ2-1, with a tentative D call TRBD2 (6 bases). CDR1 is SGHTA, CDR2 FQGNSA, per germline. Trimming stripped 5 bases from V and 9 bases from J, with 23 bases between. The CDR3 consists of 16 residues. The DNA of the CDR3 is TGTGCCAGCAGCCCGAGGGCGGGGCTCCCAGGGCCTGAGCAGTTCTTC. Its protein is CASSPRAGLPGPEQFF.

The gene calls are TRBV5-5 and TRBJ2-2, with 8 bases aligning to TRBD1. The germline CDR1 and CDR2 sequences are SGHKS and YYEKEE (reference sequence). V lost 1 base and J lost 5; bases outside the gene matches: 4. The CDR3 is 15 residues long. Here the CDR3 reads CASSLRQGATGELFF. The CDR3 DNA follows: TGTGCCAGCAGCTTGAGGCAGGGGGCGACCGGGGAGCTGTTTTTT.

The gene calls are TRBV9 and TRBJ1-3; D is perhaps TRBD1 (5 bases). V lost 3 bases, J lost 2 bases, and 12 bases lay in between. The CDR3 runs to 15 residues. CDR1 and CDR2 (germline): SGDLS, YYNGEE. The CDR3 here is CASSAARGAGNTIYF. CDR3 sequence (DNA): TGTGCCAGCAGCGCCGCCCGGGGGGCTGGAAACACCATATATTTT.

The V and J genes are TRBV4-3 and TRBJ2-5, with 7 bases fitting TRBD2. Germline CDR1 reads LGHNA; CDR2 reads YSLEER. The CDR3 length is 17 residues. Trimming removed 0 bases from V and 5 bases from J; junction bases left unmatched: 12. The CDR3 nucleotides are TGCGCCAGCAGCCAAGATATGGGGAGGGAGATTTCGGAGACCCAGTACTTC. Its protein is CASSQDMGREISETQYF.

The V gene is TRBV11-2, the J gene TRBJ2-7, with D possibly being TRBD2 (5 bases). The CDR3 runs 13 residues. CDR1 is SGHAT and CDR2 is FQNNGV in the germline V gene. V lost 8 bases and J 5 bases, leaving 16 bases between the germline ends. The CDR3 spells CASGRGAVHEQYV. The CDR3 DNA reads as TGTGCCAGCGGACGGGGTGCGGTCCACGAGCAGTACGTC.

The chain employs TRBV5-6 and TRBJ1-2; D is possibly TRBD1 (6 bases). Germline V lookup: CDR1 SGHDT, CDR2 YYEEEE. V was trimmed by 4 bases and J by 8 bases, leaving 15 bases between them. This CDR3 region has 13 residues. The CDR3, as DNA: TGTGCCAGCAGCCTCAGCGGGGGGCCCGGCTACACCTTC. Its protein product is CASSLSGGPGYTF. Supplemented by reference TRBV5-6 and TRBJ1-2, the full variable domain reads DAGVTQSPTHLIKTRGQQVTLRCSPKSGHDTVSWYQQALGQGPQFIFQYYEEEERQRGNFPDRFSGHQFPNYSSELNVNALLLGDSALYLCASSLSGGPGYTFGSGTRLTVV.

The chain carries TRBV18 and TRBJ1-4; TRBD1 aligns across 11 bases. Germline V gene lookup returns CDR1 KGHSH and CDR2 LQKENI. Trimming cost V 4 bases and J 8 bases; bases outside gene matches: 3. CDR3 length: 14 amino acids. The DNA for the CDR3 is TGTGCCAGCTCACAGGGGACAGGGGGAGAAAAACTGTTTTTT. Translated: CASSQGTGGEKLFF.

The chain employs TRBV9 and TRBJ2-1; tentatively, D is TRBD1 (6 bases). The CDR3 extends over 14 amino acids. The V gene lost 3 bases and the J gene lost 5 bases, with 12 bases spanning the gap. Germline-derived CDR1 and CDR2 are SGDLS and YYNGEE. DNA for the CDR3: TGTGCCAGCAGCGGCTTACAGGGCCACAATGAGCAGTTCTTC. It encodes CASSGLQGHNEQFF.

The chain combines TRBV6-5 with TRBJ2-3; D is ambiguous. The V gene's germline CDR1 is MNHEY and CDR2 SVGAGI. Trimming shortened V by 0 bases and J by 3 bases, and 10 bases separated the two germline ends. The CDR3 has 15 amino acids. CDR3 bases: TGTGCCAGCAGTTACTCGATCGGGCGAACAGATACGCAGTATTTT. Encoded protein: CASSYSIGRTDTQYF.

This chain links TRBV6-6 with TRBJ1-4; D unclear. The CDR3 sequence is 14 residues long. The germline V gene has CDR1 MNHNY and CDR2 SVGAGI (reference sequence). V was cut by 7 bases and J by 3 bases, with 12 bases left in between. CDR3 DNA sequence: TGTGCCAGCACCAAGCATTCCTCTAATGAAAAACTGTTTTTT. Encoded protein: CASTKHSSNEKLFF.

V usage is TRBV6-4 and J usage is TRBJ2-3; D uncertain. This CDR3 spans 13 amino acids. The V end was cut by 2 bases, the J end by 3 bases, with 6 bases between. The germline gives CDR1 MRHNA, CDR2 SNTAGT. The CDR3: CASSDRETDTQYF. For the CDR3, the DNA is TGTGCCAGCAGTGACAGGGAAACAGATACGCAGTATTTT.

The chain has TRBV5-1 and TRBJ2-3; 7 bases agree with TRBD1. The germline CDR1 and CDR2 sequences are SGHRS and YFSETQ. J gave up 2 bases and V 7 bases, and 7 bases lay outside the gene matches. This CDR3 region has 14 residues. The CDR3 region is CASSQGQTTDTQYF. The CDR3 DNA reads TGCGCCAGCTCCCAGGGACAGACCACAGATACGCAGTATTTT.

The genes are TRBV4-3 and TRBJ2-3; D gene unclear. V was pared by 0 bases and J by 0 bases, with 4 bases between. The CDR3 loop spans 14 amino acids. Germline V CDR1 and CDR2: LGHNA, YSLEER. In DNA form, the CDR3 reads TGCGCCAGCAGCCAAGAGTATAGCACAGATACGCAGTATTTT. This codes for CASSQEYSTDTQYF.

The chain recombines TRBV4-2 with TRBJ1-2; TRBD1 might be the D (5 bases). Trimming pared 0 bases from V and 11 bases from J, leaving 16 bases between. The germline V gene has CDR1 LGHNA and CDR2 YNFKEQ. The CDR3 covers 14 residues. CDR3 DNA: TGTGCCAGCAGCCAAGACGGGGCAGGGACTCGGTACACCTTC. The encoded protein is CASSQDGAGTRYTF.

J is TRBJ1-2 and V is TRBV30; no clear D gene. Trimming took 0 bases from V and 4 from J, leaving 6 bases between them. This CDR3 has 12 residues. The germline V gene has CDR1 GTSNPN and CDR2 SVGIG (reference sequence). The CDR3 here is CAWSVAFYGYTF. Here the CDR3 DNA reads TGTGCCTGGAGTGTAGCATTCTATGGCTACACCTTC.

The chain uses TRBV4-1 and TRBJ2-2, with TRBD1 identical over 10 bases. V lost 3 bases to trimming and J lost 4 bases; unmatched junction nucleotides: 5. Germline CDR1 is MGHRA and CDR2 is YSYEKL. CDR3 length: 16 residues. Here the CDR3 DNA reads TGCGCCAGCAGCCAGGACGGGACAGGGGTCACCGGGGAGCTGTTTTTT. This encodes CASSQDGTGVTGELFF.

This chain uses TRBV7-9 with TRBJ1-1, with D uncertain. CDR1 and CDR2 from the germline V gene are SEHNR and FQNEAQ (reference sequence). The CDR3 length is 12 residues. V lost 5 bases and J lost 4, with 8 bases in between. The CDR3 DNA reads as TGTGCCAGCAGCCTTTCTAGCACTGAAGCTTTCTTT. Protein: CASSLSSTEAFF.

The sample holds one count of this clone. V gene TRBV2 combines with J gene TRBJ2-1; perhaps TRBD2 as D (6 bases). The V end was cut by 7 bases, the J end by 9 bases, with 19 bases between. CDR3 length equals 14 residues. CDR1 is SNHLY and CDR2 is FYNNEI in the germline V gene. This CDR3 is CASNRAGGNGEQFF. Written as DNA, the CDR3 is TGTGCCAGCAACCGGGCTGGGGGGAATGGTGAGCAGTTCTTC.